The rows below give T cell receptor beta chains drawn from one sample of a study of blood T cell repertoires in COVID-19. Produced via immunoSEQ multiplex PCR; TCRdb's table is partial and in-frame only. The sample contains around 320,000 clones, around 90% of which appear only once. Specimen: peripheral blood. These receptors came from a man between 18 and 35 years old with active or convalescent COVID-19. Each CDR3 is given with its conserved first and last residue. Fields, in order: J gene, V gene, clone size, D gene, CDR3 DNA, CDR3 protein. The D gene is left open where the match is weak. Size values are once, few and many counts, or a class for expanded clones, and some rows have none.

j_gene: TRBJ1-4; v_gene: TRBV6-6; abundance: NA; d_gene: NA; CDR3nt: TGTGCCAGCAGTTACGGAGGGGATGAAAAACTGTTTTTT; CDR3aa: CASSYGGDEKLFF
j_gene: TRBJ2-1; v_gene: TRBV6-6; abundance: NA; d_gene: TRBD1; CDR3nt: TGTGCCAGCAGTCCCTCAGGGGGTTGGCAGGTCGCCTATGAGCAGTTCTTC; CDR3aa: CASSPSGGWQVAYEQFF
j_gene: TRBJ1-6; v_gene: TRBV3-1/TRBV3-2; abundance: NA; d_gene: NA; CDR3nt: TGTGCCAGCAGCCAAGGAAGAGGGACACCCCTCCACTTT; CDR3aa: CASSQGRGTPLHF
j_gene: TRBJ2-3; v_gene: TRBV4-1; abundance: NA; d_gene: NA; CDR3nt: TGCGCCAGCAGCCGCCGACAGAGCACAGATACGCAGTATTTT; CDR3aa: CASSRRQSTDTQYF
j_gene: TRBJ1-1; v_gene: TRBV15; abundance: NA; d_gene: TRBD1; CDR3nt: TGTGCCACCAGCTCGGGACAGATAATGCGATTGAACACTGAAGCTTTCTTT; CDR3aa: CATSSGQIMRLNTEAFF
j_gene: TRBJ2-1; v_gene: TRBV7-9; abundance: NA; d_gene: TRBD2; CDR3nt: TGTGCCAGCAGCTTAGGGGACGGCGGGAGCTCCTACAATGAGCAGTTCTTC; CDR3aa: CASSLGDGGSSYNEQFF
j_gene: TRBJ1-1; v_gene: TRBV18; abundance: many; d_gene: NA; CDR3nt: TGTGCCAGCTCACCCGACAGGACGAACACTGAAGCTTTCTTT; CDR3aa: CASSPDRTNTEAFF
j_gene: TRBJ2-1; v_gene: TRBV3-1/TRBV3-2; abundance: NA; d_gene: NA; CDR3nt: TGTGCCAGCAGCCAGAGCGCTTATGAGCAGTTCTTC; CDR3aa: CASSQSAYEQFF
j_gene: TRBJ2-1; v_gene: TRBV10-1; abundance: NA; d_gene: NA; CDR3nt: TGCGCCAGCAGTGAGTCGGTTGGGCCCTTGGAGCAGTTCTTC; CDR3aa: CASSESVGPLEQFF
j_gene: TRBJ2-5; v_gene: TRBV28; abundance: NA; d_gene: NA; CDR3nt: TGTGCCAGCAGCCGTCCCGGTGCAGGTGAAGAGACCCAGTACTTC; CDR3aa: CASSRPGAGEETQYF
j_gene: TRBJ2-2; v_gene: TRBV29-1; abundance: NA; d_gene: NA; CDR3nt: TGCAGCGTGGGAACTAGGACGAACACCGGGGAGCTGTTTTTT; CDR3aa: CSVGTRTNTGELFF
j_gene: TRBJ1-4; v_gene: TRBV6-5; abundance: NA; d_gene: TRBD1; CDR3nt: TGTGCCAGCAGAAAGGACAGGGGGGAAGAAAAACTGTTTTTT; CDR3aa: CASRKDRGEEKLFF
j_gene: TRBJ2-2; v_gene: TRBV6-4; abundance: NA; d_gene: NA; CDR3nt: TGTGCCAGCAGCCCCCGTCCCACCGGGGAGCTGTTTTTT; CDR3aa: CASSPRPTGELFF
j_gene: TRBJ1-5; v_gene: TRBV27; abundance: NA; d_gene: NA; CDR3nt: TGTGCCAGCAGTTTAGCCCGACAGAATCAGCCCCAGCATTTT; CDR3aa: CASSLARQNQPQHF